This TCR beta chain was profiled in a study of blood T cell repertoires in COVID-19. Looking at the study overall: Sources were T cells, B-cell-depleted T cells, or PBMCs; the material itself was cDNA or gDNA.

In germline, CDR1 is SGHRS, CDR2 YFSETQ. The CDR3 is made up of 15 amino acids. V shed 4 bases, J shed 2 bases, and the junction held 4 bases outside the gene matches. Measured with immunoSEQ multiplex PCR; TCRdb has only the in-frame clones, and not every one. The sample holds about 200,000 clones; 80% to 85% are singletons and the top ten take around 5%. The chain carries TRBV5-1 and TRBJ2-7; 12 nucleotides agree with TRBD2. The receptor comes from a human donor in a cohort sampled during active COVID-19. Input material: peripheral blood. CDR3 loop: CASSVGLAGTYEQYF. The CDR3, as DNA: TGCGCCAGCAGCGTAGGACTAGCGGGGACCTACGAGCAGTACTTC.